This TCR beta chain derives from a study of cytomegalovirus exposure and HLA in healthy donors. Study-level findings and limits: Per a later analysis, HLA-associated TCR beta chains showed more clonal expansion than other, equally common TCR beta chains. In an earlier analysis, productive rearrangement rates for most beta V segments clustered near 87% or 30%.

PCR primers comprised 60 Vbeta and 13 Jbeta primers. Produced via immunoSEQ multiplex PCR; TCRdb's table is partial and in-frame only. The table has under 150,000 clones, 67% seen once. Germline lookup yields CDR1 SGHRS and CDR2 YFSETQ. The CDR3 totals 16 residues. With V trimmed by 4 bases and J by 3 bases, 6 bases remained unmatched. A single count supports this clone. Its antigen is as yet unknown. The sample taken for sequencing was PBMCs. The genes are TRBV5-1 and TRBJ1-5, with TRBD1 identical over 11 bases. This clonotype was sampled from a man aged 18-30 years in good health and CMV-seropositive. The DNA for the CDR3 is TGCGCCAGCAGCATCGGACAGGGGGCGACCAATCAGCCCCAGCATTTT. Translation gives CASSIGQGATNQPQHF.